This entry lists 3 T cell receptor beta chains sequenced from one sample in a study of shared clonotypes between healthy human individuals. Naive CD8 cells lacked CD45RO, underwent positive selection for CCR7 and left out terminally differentiated effector memory CD45RA+ cells. The assay was immunoSEQ multiplex PCR, and TCRdb's table has in-frame clones only and misses some. Of roughly 2 million clones detected, about 95% appear once; the ten largest clones hold roughly 1%. The sequenced sample was naive CD8+ T cells sorted from blood. These receptors were taken from a man aged 18 to 29 in good health.

About this clone: This sample includes further DNA sequences coding for the same CDR3. This rearrangement joins TRBV7-9 to TRBJ2-5, with D unclear. This CDR3 spans 14 amino acids. With 1 base removed from V and 2 bases from J, the gap between germline ends came to 8 bases. CDR1 is SEHNR and CDR2 is FQNEAQ in the germline V gene (reference sequence). The DNA of the CDR3 is TGTGCCAGCAGCTTAGTCAGTAGTCAAGAGACCCAGTACTTC. Encoded protein: CASSLVSSQETQYF.

This chain links TRBV5-6 with TRBJ1-5; D is perhaps TRBD1 (5 bases). CDR3 length equals 13 residues. V lost 0 bases to trimming and J lost 6 bases, with 7 bases between them. Germline values: CDR1 SGHDT, CDR2 YYEEEE. The DNA of the CDR3 is TGTGCCAGCAGCTTGGGAGGGACTCAGCCCCAGCATTTT. Amino acids: CASSLGGTQPQHF.

This sequence joins TRBV27 and TRBJ2-7; 8 nucleotides match TRBD2. The germline gives CDR1 MNHEY, CDR2 SMNVEV (reference sequence). J gave up 2 bases and V 0 bases, and 6 bases lay outside the gene matches. This CDR3 has 16 residues. The CDR3 nucleotides are TGTGCCAGCAGTTTATCCTTTGGACTAGCTCCCTACGAGCAGTACTTC. Translated, it gives CASSLSFGLAPYEQYF.